Reported below is one TCR beta chain. Extraction yielded total RNA from whole blood (unfractionated). For the library, individual cDNA molecules each received unique molecular identifiers. TCRdb called the 5' RACE reads again in MiXCR, with one record for every CDR3 protein. The data show approximately 80,000 distinct CDR3 sequences, around 15% seen once. Per the germline V gene, CDR1 is SGHVS and CDR2 is FQNEAQ. Trimming cost V 1 base and J 9 bases, with 11 bases left between them. CDR3 length: 13 amino acids. These data originate in a study of human T cells and chemical hapten exposure. About the study: Per-sample TCR yields varied mainly from small pooled library volume differences.

The genes are TRBV7-8 and TRBJ2-3; possibly TRBD1 or TRBD2 for D (6 bases each). This clonotype was sampled from a female donor in good health. The CDR3 DNA follows: TGTGCCAGCAGCTTAGAAGAGGGGGGAACGCAGTATTTT. This sequence encodes CASSLEEGGTQYF.